A single T cell receptor (beta chain) is shown here with its context. Its antigen is currently unknown. Researchers ran the PCR with 60 Vbeta and 13 Jbeta primers. The assay was immunoSEQ multiplex PCR, and TCRdb's table has in-frame clones only and misses some. The sample includes some 240,000 clones, 60% to 80% of them seen just once. The data originate from a study of cytomegalovirus exposure and HLA in healthy donors. Regarding the study as a whole: In an earlier analysis, in several hundred donors, most V segments appeared productive either ~90% or ~30% of the time. High sensitivity and specificity were reportedly achieved when the classifier diagnosed cytomegalovirus status. An analysis was carried out later, and it reportedly showed fewer N-insertions in an Asian-associated ancestry cluster than the approximately 700-donor mean. The authors later found HLA-associated TCR beta chains more clonally expanded than equally common others.

The V end lost 2 bases, the J end lost 1 base, and 8 bases lay between the germline ends. The CDR3 spans 14 residues. Germline CDR1 is SGHVS and CDR2 is FQNEAQ. This TCR came from a male donor in good health and CMV-seronegative. V gene TRBV7-8 combines with J gene TRBJ1-1; D gene unclear. Sequencing was done on a sample of PBMCs. The CDR3 DNA follows: TGTGCCAGCAGCTTATGGCATGGGAACACTGAAGCTTTCTTT. Translation gives CASSLWHGNTEAFF.